These 23 T cell receptor beta chains were sequenced from one sample in a study of cytomegalovirus exposure and HLA in healthy donors. Measured with immunoSEQ multiplex PCR; TCRdb has only the in-frame clones, and not every one. The sample contains 150,000 to 200,000 clones, roughly 86% of which appear only once. Sequenced input: PBMCs. Receptors were obtained from a man between 18 and 35 years old in good health and CMV-seropositive.

The CDR3 loop is CASSPPDGLSGNTIYF. CDR3 nucleotide sequence: TGTGCCAGCAGTCCCCCCGACGGACTCTCTGGAAACACCATATATTTT. The chain has TRBV4-2 and TRBJ1-3; no clear D. The germline gives CDR1 LGHNA, CDR2 YNFKEQ. CDR3 size: 16 residues. Deletions cut 6 bases from V and 0 bases from J, with 15 bases between.

The chain carries TRBV5-4 and TRBJ2-2; 8 bases line up with TRBD2. CDR1 is SGHNT, CDR2 YYREEE, per germline (reference sequence). The CDR3 length is 15 residues. Germline trimming cut 5 bases from V and 4 bases from J; bases unmatched to any gene: 7. The CDR3 here is CASSPGTRGTGELFF. The DNA of the CDR3 is TGTGCCAGCAGTCCCGGGACTAGAGGCACCGGGGAGCTGTTTTTT. Using reference TRBV5-4 and TRBJ2-2 for the parts outside the CDR3, the full variable domain is ETGVTQSPTHLIKTRGQQVTLRCSSQSGHNTVSWYQQALGQGPQFIFQYYREEENGRGNFPPRFSGLQFPNYSSELNVNALELDDSALYLCASSPGTRGTGELFFGEGSRLTVL.

Note on this clone: Other DNA sequences in the same sample also yield this CDR3. The J gene is TRBJ1-1, the V gene TRBV6-5, with unresolved D. The CDR3 is made up of 15 amino acids. Per germline, CDR1 MNHEY and CDR2 SVGAGI. Trimming pared 0 bases from V and 3 bases from J, leaving 11 bases between. Here the CDR3 DNA reads TGTGCCAGCAGTTACTCTATAAGAGGCGACACTGAAGCTTTCTTT. This codes for CASSYSIRGDTEAFF.

The V call is TRBV27, the J call TRBJ1-1; D ambiguous. This CDR3 region has 13 residues. The germline gives CDR1 MNHEY, CDR2 SMNVEV (reference sequence). V lost 6 bases, J lost 1 base, and 9 bases lay in between. The CDR3 DNA follows: TGTGCCAGCAGGCAGAACAAGAACACTGAAGCTTTCTTT. Its translation: CASRQNKNTEAFF.

A few counts support this clone. The rearrangement links TRBV11-2 to TRBJ1-1, with 7 nucleotides matching TRBD1. With V trimmed by 1 base and J by 10 bases, 6 bases remained unmatched. Germline-derived CDR1 and CDR2 are SGHAT and FQNNGV. This CDR3 is 13 amino acids long. The CDR3 region is CASSLGDSRGAFF. CDR3 nucleotide sequence: TGTGCCAGCAGCTTAGGGGACAGCCGAGGAGCTTTCTTT.

In its sample, this clone was seen a few times. Compared with germline, one end of the junction differs, possibly owing to a read error. The chain carries TRBV6-5 and TRBJ1-2; TRBD1 might be the D (5 bases). This CDR3 region has 11 residues. Germline loops: CDR1 MNHEY, CDR2 SVGAGI. Here the CDR3 reads CASSYLVGRDF. CDR3 DNA: TGTGCCAGCAGTTACTTGGTCGGCAGGGACTTC.

The rearrangement uses TRBV11-2 and TRBJ1-4; TRBD1 aligns across 7 bases. The CDR3 length is 15 residues. The germline V gene encodes CDR1 SGHAT and CDR2 FQNNGV. J lost 7 bases, V lost 5 bases, and 10 bases had no gene match. The CDR3: CASSPKTGQSEKLFF. For the CDR3, the DNA is TGTGCCAGCAGCCCCAAGACAGGGCAGAGTGAAAAACTGTTTTTT.

This clone was observed a handful of times. The chain links TRBV2 to TRBJ1-5, with D perhaps TRBD1 (6 bases). V lost 7 bases and J 4 bases, leaving 14 bases between the germline ends. From germline, CDR1 is SNHLY and CDR2 FYNNEI. The CDR3 covers 14 residues. In DNA, the CDR3 is TGTGCCAGCAACAAGGGTGGGACAAATCAGCCCCAGCATTTT. As protein: CASNKGGTNQPQHF.

This chain uses TRBV5-1 with TRBJ2-3; possibly TRBD2 for D (6 bases). This CDR3 has 17 amino acids. V lost 3 bases, J lost 2 bases, and 19 bases lay in between. The germline V gene encodes CDR1 SGHRS and CDR2 YFSETQ. In DNA form, the CDR3 reads TGCGCCAGCAGCTGGGGTGTTCTTCGCGGGGTCACAGATACGCAGTATTTT. This sequence encodes CASSWGVLRGVTDTQYF.

The chain joins TRBV10-3 to TRBJ1-4; D remains unclear. CDR3 length: 13 amino acids. CDR1 and CDR2 from the germline V gene are ENHRY and SYGVKD. V dropped 11 bases and J dropped 0 bases, with 10 bases sitting between them. CDR3: CAVQVATNEKLFF. The CDR3 DNA follows: TGTGCCGTCCAGGTTGCAACTAATGAAAAACTGTTTTTT.

V gene TRBV7-2 combines with J gene TRBJ2-4, with D perhaps matching TRBD2 (7 bases). CDR3 length: 14 residues. Germline V gene sequence: CDR1 SGHTA, CDR2 FQGNSA. Trimming took off 0 bases at V and 7 bases at J, with 10 bases between the two ends. This chain's CDR3 is CASSLAGGGNIQYF. In DNA, the CDR3 is TGTGCCAGCAGCTTAGCGGGAGGGGGGAACATTCAGTACTTC.

This sequence joins TRBV7-6 and TRBJ2-3, with a possible D match to TRBD2 (7 bases). The CDR3 extends over 16 amino acids. V was clipped by 1 base and J by 5 bases, with 16 bases between them. CDR1 is SGHVS, CDR2 FNYEAQ, per germline. The CDR3 nucleotides read TGTGCCAGCAGCTTAGAACTGGCGGGGGCACGAGATACGCAGTATTTT. Translated: CASSLELAGARDTQYF.

This clone was counted a few times. The genes are TRBV27 and TRBJ1-2; D is unresolved. Germline V gene data show CDR1 as MNHEY and CDR2 as SMNVEV (reference sequence). V was trimmed by 5 bases and J by 0 bases, leaving 25 bases between them. This CDR3 has 19 amino acids. CDR3 bases: TGTGCCAGCAGTCCCCCCTTCCGGGATCTTCTTACACCTAACTATGGCTACACCTTC. Translating gives CASSPPFRDLLTPNYGYTF.

The V gene is TRBV27, the J gene TRBJ2-5; a possible D gene is TRBD2 (6 bases). The V end lost 2 bases, the J end lost 2 bases, and 12 bases lay between the germline ends. Germline V gene data show CDR1 as MNHEY and CDR2 as SMNVEV (reference sequence). This CDR3 comprises 15 residues. CDR3 nucleotides: TGTGCCAGCAGTTTAGGTGGGGGGATACAAGAGACCCAGTACTTC. It is translated as CASSLGGGIQETQYF.

V usage is TRBV15 and J usage is TRBJ2-1, with TRBD2 matching over 10 bases. V trimming: 3 bases; J trimming: 4 bases; junction bases outside the gene matches: 9. This CDR3 region has 17 residues. CDR1 is LNHNV, CDR2 YYDKDF, per germline (reference sequence). Here the CDR3 reads CATSRHIAGGIYNEQFF. Written as DNA, the CDR3 is TGTGCCACCAGCAGGCACATAGCGGGAGGAATATACAATGAGCAGTTCTTC.

The rearrangement joins TRBV2 to TRBJ1-2, with D perhaps TRBD1 (5 bases). V shed 8 bases and J shed 6 bases, with 19 bases lying between them. The CDR3 consists of 14 residues. CDR1 and CDR2 from the germline V gene are SNHLY and FYNNEI. Written as DNA, the CDR3 is TGTGCCAGCGGGGGGGAGTGGCAGGGAAATGGCTACACCTTC. It is translated as CASGGEWQGNGYTF.

The chain couples TRBV10-1 to TRBJ2-1; no clear D gene. CDR1 WNHNN and CDR2 SYGVQD come from the germline V gene (reference sequence). There are 12 residues in the CDR3. The CDR3 loop reads CVLFGSYNEQFF. DNA for the CDR3: TGCGTCTTATTCGGGTCCTACAATGAGCAGTTCTTC.

The rearrangement links TRBV10-3 to TRBJ1-1, with D unclear. CDR1 and CDR2 (germline): ENHRY, SYGVKD. The CDR3 runs 13 residues. Trimming stripped 3 bases from V and 1 base from J, with 6 bases between. CDR3 in amino acids: CAISDRQNTEAFF. The DNA of the CDR3 is TGTGCCATCAGTGACAGGCAGAACACTGAAGCTTTCTTT.

This clone has a count of ten or more. V is TRBV7-3 and J is TRBJ2-2; unclear D gene. V was trimmed by 4 bases and J by 7 bases, leaving 7 bases between them. Germline-derived CDR1 and CDR2 are SGHTA and FQGTGA. CDR3 length equals 12 residues. CDR3 nucleotides: TGTGCCAGCAGCTCCAGGAACGGGGAGCTGTTTTTT. Translating it yields CASSSRNGELFF.

This sequence joins TRBV9 and TRBJ2-1; D is possibly TRBD2 (6 bases). Germline CDR1 SGDLS, CDR2 YYNGEE. V lost 3 bases to trimming and J lost 5 bases, with 18 bases between them. CDR3 length: 16 residues. The CDR3 sequence is CASSEGVGTPNNEQFF. The DNA of the CDR3 is TGTGCCAGCAGCGAGGGAGTGGGGACTCCGAACAATGAGCAGTTCTTC.

V and J are TRBV18 and TRBJ2-3; 10 bases fit TRBD2. The CDR3 covers 14 residues. V was pared by 6 bases and J by 1 base, with 1 base of the junction left unmatched. Germline CDR1 KGHSH, CDR2 LQKENI. Here the CDR3 DNA reads TGTGCCAGCTCCGGACTAGCGGGCACAGATACGCAGTATTTT. Its protein is CASSGLAGTDTQYF.

This sequence joins TRBV4-3 and TRBJ1-2; a possible D gene is TRBD1 (6 bases). CDR1 LGHNA and CDR2 YSLEER come from the germline V gene. The CDR3 length is 16 residues. Trimming shortened V by 0 bases and J by 4 bases, and 15 bases separated the two germline ends. The CDR3 sequence is CASSQELTGYPYGYTF. The CDR3 nucleotides are TGCGCCAGCAGCCAAGAATTAACAGGGTATCCCTATGGCTACACCTTC.

This chain connects TRBV7-6 to TRBJ2-3; 8 nucleotides agree with TRBD1. V lost 5 bases to trimming and J lost 1 base; unmatched junction nucleotides: 5. The CDR3 length is 15 residues. The germline gives CDR1 SGHVS, CDR2 FNYEAQ. Here the CDR3 reads CASSVGQGRTDTQYF. The CDR3 DNA reads as TGTGCCAGCAGCGTCGGACAGGGACGCACAGATACGCAGTATTTT.